These 10 T cell receptor beta chains originate from one sample sequenced in a study of control samples from healthy donors and cancer patients. Here immunoSEQ multiplex PCR was the method, and the copy in TCRdb shows in-frame clones only, minus some. Seen here are tens of thousands of clones, 70% to 90% observed once, and the top ten hold roughly 12%. Sequenced: PBMCs. These receptors were taken from a woman aged 55-70 years with lung cancer.

The chain employs TRBV9 and TRBJ2-7; tentatively, D is TRBD2 (6 bases). From germline, CDR1 is SGDLS and CDR2 YYNGEE. The CDR3 length is 16 residues. Trimming left V 0 bases short and J 7 bases short, with 20 bases between. CDR3 in amino acids: CASSVDLAGGLREQYF. CDR3 coding DNA: TGTGCCAGCAGCGTAGATCTCGCCGGAGGGCTAAGGGAGCAGTACTTC.

The chain links TRBV10-1 to TRBJ1-2; TRBD1 agrees at 10 bases. With V trimmed by 6 bases and J by 4 bases, 2 bases remained unmatched. This CDR3 contains 13 residues. Germline V CDR1 and CDR2: WNHNN, SYGVQD (reference sequence). CDR3 coding DNA: TGCGCCAGCAGAAGGACAGGGGGCTATGGCTACACCTTC. Translating gives CASRRTGGYGYTF.

The V gene is TRBV9, the J gene TRBJ1-5; unclear D gene. Germline assignment: CDR1 SGDLS and CDR2 YYNGEE. This CDR3 is 15 amino acids long. The V and J ends lost 0 bases and 0 bases respectively, with 7 bases between them. The CDR3 spells CASSVDPNSNQPQHF. The DNA for the CDR3 is TGTGCCAGCAGCGTAGATCCCAATAGCAATCAGCCCCAGCATTTT.

The chain recombines TRBV9 with TRBJ2-1; TRBD2 agrees at 8 bases. Looked up from germline, CDR1 is SGDLS and CDR2 is YYNGEE. The CDR3 length is 18 residues. After removal of 2 bases from V and 1 base from J, the junction contained 11 bases not matched to a gene. In DNA form, the CDR3 reads TGTGCCAGCAGCGTCAGTAGCGGGGTCCGGGGGTCCTACAATGAGCAGTTCTTC. Translation: CASSVSSGVRGSYNEQFF.

This chain connects TRBV6-2 or TRBV6-3 to TRBJ2-1; 11 bases align to TRBD2. This CDR3 region has 16 residues. The germline gives CDR1 MNHEY, CDR2 SVGEGT. The V segment lost 5 bases and the J segment 3 bases; nucleotides outside the gene matches: 6. The CDR3 sequence is CASSGFLAGGYNEQFF. The DNA of the CDR3 is TGTGCCAGCAGTGGTTTTCTAGCGGGGGGCTACAATGAGCAGTTCTTC.

The chain carries TRBV19 and TRBJ2-1; possible D gene TRBD2, 6 bases. This CDR3 contains 16 residues. V was shortened by 3 bases and J by 1 base, with 13 bases between the two germline ends. CDR1 and CDR2 from the germline V gene are LNHDA and SQIVND (reference sequence). CDR3 nucleotide sequence: TGTGCCAGTAGTATCTTTTTAGCGGATTCCTACAATGAGCAGTTCTTC. It encodes CASSIFLADSYNEQFF.

The chain has TRBV12-3 or TRBV12-4 and TRBJ1-4; no clear D gene. This CDR3 has 12 residues. Trimming removed 6 bases at V and 7 bases at J, with 9 bases between. The CDR3 bases are TGTGCCAGCAGCGCCGGGGTTGAAAAACTGTTTTTT. Translating it yields CASSAGVEKLFF.

J is TRBJ2-2 and V is TRBV7-9, with unresolved D. The V gene's germline CDR1 is SEHNR and CDR2 FQNEAQ (reference sequence). The CDR3 is 14 residues long. Trimming pared 6 bases from V and 3 bases from J, leaving 11 bases between. Written as DNA, the CDR3 is TGTGCCAGCAGGGCCCCGATCGACACCGGGGAGCTGTTTTTT. This gives the protein CASRAPIDTGELFF.

V gene TRBV3-1 (or the pseudogene TRBV3-2) combines with J gene TRBJ2-2; 9 bases map to TRBD2. Germline trimming cut 3 bases from V and 7 bases from J; bases unmatched to any gene: 6. Germline V CDR1 and CDR2: LGHDT, YNNKEL (reference sequence). The CDR3 sequence is 15 residues long. The CDR3 nucleotides read TGTGCCAGCAGCCAGGGAGCGGGGGGAAACGGGGAGCTGTTTTTT. Translation gives CASSQGAGGNGELFF.

This clone was seen only once. Different DNA sequences within this sample yield the same CDR3. The V and J genes are TRBV12-3 or TRBV12-4 and TRBJ2-7; 9 bases map to TRBD1. The CDR3 covers 13 residues. V lost 3 bases, J lost 5 bases, and 2 bases stayed unmatched. The CDR3 bases are TGTGCCAGCAGTTTTAGACAGGGGGACGAGCAGTACTTC. Its translation is CASSFRQGDEQYF.